This T cell receptor (beta chain) was sequenced during a study of T cell responses to AZD1222 COVID-19 vaccine. Study findings and constraints: The donors showed a predominance of white British ancestry and of females, with possible underestimation of clonal diversity. At 160-218 and 743-854, vaccine-associated CD4 TCRs were dominant, and they spanned spike. Spike-specific TCR breadth and depth both grew after two AZD1222 doses.

Profiling relied on immunoSEQ multiplex PCR, and the TCRdb table lists in-frame clones only, not all of them. Of around 94,000 clones listed, about 85% are singletons. With regard to this clone: No antigen is known for it.

Trimming removed 0 bases from V and 5 bases from J; junction bases left unmatched: 6. The CDR3 consists of 16 residues. Germline V lookup: CDR1 LNHNV, CDR2 YYDKDF (reference sequence). Doses given second, at about 4 or about 12 weeks, were pooled. The chain employs TRBV15 and TRBJ2-2, with 7 nucleotides matching TRBD1. The sequence derives from an adult who received the AZD1222 COVID-19 vaccine. The sequenced sample was peripheral blood, obtained 28 days after the second AZD1222 dose. CDR3 protein: CATSRDEGAETGELFF. The CDR3 DNA reads as TGTGCCACCAGCAGAGATGAGGGGGCTGAAACCGGGGAGCTGTTTTTT.